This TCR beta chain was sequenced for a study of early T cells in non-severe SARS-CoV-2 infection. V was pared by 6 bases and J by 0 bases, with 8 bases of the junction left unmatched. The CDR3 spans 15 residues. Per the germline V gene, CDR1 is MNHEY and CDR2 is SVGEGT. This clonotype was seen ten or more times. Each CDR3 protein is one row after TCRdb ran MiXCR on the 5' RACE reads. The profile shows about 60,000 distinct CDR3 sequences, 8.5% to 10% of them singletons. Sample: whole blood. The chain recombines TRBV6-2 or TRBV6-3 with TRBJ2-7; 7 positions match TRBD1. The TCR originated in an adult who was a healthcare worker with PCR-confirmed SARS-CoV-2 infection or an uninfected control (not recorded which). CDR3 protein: CASRDLDRSSYEQYF. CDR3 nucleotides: TGTGCCAGCAGGGACCTGGACAGGAGCTCCTACGAGCAGTACTTC.